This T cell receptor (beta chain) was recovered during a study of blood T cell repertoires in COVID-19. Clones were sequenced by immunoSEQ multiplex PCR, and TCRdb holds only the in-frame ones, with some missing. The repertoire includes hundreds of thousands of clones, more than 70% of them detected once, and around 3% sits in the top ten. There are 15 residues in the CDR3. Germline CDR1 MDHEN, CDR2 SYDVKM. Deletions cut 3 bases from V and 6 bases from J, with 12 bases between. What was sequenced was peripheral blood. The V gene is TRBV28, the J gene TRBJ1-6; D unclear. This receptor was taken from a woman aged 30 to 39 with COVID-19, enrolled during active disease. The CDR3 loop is CASSLEVVGNSPLHF. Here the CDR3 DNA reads TGTGCCAGCAGTTTGGAGGTGGTTGGTAATTCACCCCTCCACTTT.